This T cell receptor (beta chain) comes out of a study of blood T cell repertoires in COVID-19. Study at large: Specimens from acute and convalescent COVID-19 originated in the United States, Italy and Spain. PBMCs, B-cell-depleted T cells, or T cells provided the cDNA or gDNA that made up the material.

As handled by the study authors: Nucleated cell counts were estimated from reference gene primer amplification. Using immunoSEQ multiplex PCR, the repertoire was profiled, and TCRdb retains in-frame clones only, with some absent. The V and J calls and clone size are taken from that table; D and trimming were inferred from the DNA. The sample has over 600,000 clones, 85% to 90% seen once. The germline V and J ends were trimmed by 6 bases and 4 bases, with 8 bases remaining between them. Per the germline V gene, CDR1 is SGHDT and CDR2 is YYEEEE. The CDR3 spans 12 residues. The sequence came from a woman aged 18-29 years with acute or convalescent COVID-19. This chain joins TRBV5-6 and TRBJ1-3; D gene uncertain. The sample comprised peripheral blood. CDR3 sequence: CASTTEGNTIYF. As DNA, the CDR3 is TGTGCCAGCACCACTGAAGGAAACACCATATATTTT.